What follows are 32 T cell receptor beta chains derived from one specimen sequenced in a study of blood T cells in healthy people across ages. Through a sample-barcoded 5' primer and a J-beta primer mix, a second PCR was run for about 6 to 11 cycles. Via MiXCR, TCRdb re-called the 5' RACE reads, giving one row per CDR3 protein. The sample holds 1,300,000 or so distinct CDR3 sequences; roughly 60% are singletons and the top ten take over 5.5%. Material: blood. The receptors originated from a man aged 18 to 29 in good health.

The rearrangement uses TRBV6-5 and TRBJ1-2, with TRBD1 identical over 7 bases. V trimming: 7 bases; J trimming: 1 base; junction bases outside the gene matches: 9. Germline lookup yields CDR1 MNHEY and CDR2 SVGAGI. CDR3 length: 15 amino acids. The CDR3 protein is CASTLRGGFNYGYTF. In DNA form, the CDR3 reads TGTGCCAGCACTCTGAGAGGGGGCTTTAACTATGGCTACACCTTC.

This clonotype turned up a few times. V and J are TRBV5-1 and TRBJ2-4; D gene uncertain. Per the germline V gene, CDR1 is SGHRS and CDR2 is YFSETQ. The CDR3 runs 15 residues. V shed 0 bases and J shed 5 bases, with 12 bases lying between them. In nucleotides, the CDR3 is TGCGCCAGCAGCTTGGAGGCCGGCCAGGAAAACATTCAGTACTTC. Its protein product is CASSLEAGQENIQYF.

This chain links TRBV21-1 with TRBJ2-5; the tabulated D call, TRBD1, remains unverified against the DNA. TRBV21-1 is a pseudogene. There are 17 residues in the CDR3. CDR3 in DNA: TGTGCCAGCAGCACAGCAGGGGACCCGTGTAGCCAAGAGACCCAGTACTTC. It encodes CASSTAGDPCSQETQYF.

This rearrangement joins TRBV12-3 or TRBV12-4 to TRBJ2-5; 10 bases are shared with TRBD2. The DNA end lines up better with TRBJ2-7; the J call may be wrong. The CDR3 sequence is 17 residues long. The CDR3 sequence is CASSLASGRPLNYEQYF. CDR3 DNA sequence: TGTGCCAGCAGTTTAGCTAGCGGGAGGCCCCTTAATTACGAGCAGTACTTC.

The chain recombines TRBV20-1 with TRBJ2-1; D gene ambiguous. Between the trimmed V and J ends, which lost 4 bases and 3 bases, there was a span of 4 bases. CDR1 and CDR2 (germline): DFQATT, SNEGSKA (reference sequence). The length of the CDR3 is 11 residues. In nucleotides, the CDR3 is TGCAGTGCTAAGGACTACAATGAGCAGTTCTTC. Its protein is CSAKDYNEQFF.

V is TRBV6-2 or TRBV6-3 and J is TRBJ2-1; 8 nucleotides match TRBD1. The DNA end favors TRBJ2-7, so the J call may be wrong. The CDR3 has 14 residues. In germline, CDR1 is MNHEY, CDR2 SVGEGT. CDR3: CASSYWGQELQQYF. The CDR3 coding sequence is TGTGCCAGCAGTTACTGGGGACAGGAACTCCAGCAGTACTTC.

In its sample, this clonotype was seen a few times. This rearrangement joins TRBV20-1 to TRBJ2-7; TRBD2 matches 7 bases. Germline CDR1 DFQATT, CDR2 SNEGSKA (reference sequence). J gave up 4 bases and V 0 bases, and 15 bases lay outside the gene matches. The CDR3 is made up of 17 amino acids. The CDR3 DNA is TGCAGTGCTAGAGACTCCCTCGGTATGGCGGGAGTGTACGAGCAGTACTTC. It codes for CSARDSLGMAGVYEQYF.

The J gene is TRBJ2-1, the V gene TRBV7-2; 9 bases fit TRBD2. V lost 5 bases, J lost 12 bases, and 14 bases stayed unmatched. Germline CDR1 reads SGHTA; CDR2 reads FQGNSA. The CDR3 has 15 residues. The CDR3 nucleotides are TGTGCCAGCAGCCCACTGGGATTAGCGGGAGAGGTGCAGTTCTTC. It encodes CASSPLGLAGEVQFF.

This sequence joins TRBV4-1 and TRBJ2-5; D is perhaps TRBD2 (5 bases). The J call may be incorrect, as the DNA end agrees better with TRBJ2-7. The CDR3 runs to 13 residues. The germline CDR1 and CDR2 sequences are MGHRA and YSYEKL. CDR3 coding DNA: TGCGCCAGCACCCAGACGGGGACCTACGAGCAGTACTTC. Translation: CASTQTGTYEQYF.

The CDR3 loop is CASRPGQGAHIQYF. CDR3 nucleotide sequence: TGTGCCAGCAGGCCTGGACAGGGGGCTCACATTCAGTACTTC. The gene calls are TRBV6-6 and TRBJ2-4; TRBD1 agrees at 11 bases. Trimming cost V 6 bases and J 8 bases; bases outside gene matches: 6. This CDR3 contains 14 residues. The germline V gene encodes CDR1 MNHNY and CDR2 SVGAGI (reference sequence).

The CDR3 region has the DNA TGTGCCAGCAGCTTGATCCGTAGTAGGGCGGGATCTCGGCTCTACGAGCAGTACTTC. Its protein is CASSLIRSRAGSRLYEQYF. The chain recombines TRBV11-1 with TRBJ2-7; maybe TRBD2 (6 bases). CDR3 size: 19 residues. The germline gives CDR1 SGHAT, CDR2 FQDESV (reference sequence). The V end was cut by 3 bases, the J end by 3 bases, with 27 bases between.

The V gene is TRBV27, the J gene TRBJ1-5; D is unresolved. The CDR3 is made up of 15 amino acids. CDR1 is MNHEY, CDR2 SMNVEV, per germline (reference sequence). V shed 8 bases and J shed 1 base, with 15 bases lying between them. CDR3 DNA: TGTGCCAGCGAGGCGGTAGGGATGAGCAATCAGCCCCAGCATTTT. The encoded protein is CASEAVGMSNQPQHF.

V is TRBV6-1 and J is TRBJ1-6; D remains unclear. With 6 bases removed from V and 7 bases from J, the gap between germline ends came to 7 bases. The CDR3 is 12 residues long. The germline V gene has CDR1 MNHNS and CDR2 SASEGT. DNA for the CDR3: TGTGCCAGCAGGCGGTTCAATTCACCCCTCCACTTT. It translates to CASRRFNSPLHF.

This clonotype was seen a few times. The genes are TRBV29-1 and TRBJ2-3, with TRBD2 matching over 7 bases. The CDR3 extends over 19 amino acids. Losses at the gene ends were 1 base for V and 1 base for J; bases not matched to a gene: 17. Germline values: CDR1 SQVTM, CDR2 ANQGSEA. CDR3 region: CSVEGETTREYRGTDTQYF. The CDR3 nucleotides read TGCAGCGTTGAAGGGGAGACAACGCGGGAGTACCGAGGCACAGATACGCAGTATTTT.

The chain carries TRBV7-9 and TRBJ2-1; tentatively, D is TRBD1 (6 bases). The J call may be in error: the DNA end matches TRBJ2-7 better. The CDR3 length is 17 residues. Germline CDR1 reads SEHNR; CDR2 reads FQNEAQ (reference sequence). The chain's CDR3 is CASSSLGHRDPYNEQYF. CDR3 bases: TGTGCCAGCAGCTCATTAGGACACAGGGATCCCTACAATGAGCAGTACTTC.

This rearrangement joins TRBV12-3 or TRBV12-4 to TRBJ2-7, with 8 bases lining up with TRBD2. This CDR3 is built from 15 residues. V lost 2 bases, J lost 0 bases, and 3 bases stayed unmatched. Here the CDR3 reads CASSLSGSPSYEQYF. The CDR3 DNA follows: TGTGCCAGCAGTTTAAGCGGGAGCCCCTCCTACGAGCAGTACTTC.

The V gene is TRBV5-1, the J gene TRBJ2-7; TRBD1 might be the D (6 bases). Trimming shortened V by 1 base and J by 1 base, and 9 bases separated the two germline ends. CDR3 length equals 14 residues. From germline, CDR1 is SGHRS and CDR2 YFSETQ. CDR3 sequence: CASSLTRGSYEQYF. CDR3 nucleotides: TGCGCCAGCAGCTTGACCAGGGGATCCTACGAGCAGTACTTC.

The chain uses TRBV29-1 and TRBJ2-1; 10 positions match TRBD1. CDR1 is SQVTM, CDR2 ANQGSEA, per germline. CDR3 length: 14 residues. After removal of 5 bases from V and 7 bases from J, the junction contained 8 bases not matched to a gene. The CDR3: CSVLTGTGVNEQFF. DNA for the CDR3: TGCAGCGTTCTGACCGGGACAGGGGTAAATGAGCAGTTCTTC.

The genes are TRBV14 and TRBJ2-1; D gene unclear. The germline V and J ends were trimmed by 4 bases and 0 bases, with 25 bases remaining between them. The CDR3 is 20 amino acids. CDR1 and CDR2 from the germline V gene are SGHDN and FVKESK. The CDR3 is CASSPRRSGSFSSSYNEQFF. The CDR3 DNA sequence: TGTGCCAGCAGCCCTCGTCGGTCGGGCTCCTTCTCGAGCTCCTACAATGAGCAGTTCTTC.

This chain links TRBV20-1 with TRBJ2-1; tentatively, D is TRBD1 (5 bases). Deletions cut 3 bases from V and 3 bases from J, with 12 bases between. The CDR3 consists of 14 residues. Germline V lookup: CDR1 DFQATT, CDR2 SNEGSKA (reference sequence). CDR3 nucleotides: TGCAGTGCTAGCGGTGGGGCCGTCTACAATGAGCAGTTCTTC. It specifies CSASGGAVYNEQFF.

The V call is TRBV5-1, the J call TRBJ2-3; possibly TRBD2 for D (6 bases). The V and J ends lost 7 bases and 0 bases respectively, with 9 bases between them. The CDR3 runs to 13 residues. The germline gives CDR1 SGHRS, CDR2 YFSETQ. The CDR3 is CASWSGSTDTQYF. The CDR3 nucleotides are TGCGCCAGCTGGAGCGGGAGCACAGATACGCAGTATTTT.

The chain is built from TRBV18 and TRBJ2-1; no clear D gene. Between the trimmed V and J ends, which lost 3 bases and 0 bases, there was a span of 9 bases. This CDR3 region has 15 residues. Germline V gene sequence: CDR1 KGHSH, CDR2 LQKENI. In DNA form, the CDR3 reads TGTGCCAGCTCACCCCTTATTAGCTCCTACAATGAGCAGTTCTTC. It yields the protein CASSPLISSYNEQFF.

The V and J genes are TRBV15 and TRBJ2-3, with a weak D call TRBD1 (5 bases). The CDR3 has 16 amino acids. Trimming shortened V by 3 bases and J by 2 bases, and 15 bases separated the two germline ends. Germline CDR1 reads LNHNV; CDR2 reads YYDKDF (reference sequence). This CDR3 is CATSSYFREYTDTQYF. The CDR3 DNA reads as TGTGCCACCAGCAGTTATTTCAGGGAATACACAGATACGCAGTATTTT.

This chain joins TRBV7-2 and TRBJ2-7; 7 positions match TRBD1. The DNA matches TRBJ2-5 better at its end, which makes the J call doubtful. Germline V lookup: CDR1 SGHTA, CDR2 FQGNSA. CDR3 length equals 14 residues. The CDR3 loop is CASSTRQGYATQYF. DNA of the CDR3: TGTGCCAGCAGCACCCGACAGGGATACGCGACCCAGTACTTC.

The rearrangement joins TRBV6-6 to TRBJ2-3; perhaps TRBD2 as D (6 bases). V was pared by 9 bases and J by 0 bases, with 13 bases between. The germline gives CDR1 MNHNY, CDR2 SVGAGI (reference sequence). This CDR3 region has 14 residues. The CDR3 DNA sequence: TGTGCCAGTCAAGGGACTTCTAGCACAGATACGCAGTATTTT. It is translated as CASQGTSSTDTQYF.

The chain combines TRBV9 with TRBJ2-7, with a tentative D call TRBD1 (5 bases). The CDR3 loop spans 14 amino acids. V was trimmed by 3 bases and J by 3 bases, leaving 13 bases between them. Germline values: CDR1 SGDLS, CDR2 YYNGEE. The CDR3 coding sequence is TGTGCCAGCAGCGGCACAGACAGTAACTACGAGCAGTACTTC. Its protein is CASSGTDSNYEQYF.

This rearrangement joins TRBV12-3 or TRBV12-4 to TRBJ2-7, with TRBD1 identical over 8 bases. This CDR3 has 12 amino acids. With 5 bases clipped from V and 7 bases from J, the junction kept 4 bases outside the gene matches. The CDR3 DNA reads TGTGCCAGCAGTCGGACAGGGCAAGAGCAGTACTTC. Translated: CASSRTGQEQYF.

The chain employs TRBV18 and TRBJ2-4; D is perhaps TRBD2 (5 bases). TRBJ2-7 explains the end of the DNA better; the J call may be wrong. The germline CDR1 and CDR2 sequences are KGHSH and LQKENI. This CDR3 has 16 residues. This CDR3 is CASSPGPGRGYYEQYF. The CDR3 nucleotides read TGTGCCAGCTCCCCCGGGCCGGGCAGAGGGTACTACGAGCAGTACTTC.

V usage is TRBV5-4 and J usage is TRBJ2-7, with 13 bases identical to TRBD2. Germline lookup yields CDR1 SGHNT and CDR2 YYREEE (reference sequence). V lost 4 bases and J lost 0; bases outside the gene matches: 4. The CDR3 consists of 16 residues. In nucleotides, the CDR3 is TGTGCCAGCAGCAGAGGGACTAGCGGGAACTCCTACGAGCAGTACTTC. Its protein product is CASSRGTSGNSYEQYF.

CDR3 coding DNA: TGTGCCAGCAGCTTAATCGGGCGGTCCAATCAGCCCCAGCATTTT. It encodes CASSLIGRSNQPQHF. The chain links TRBV11-2 to TRBJ1-5, with no clear D. This CDR3 is built from 15 residues. The germline V gene encodes CDR1 SGHAT and CDR2 FQNNGV. V was pared by 2 bases and J by 3 bases, with 11 bases between.

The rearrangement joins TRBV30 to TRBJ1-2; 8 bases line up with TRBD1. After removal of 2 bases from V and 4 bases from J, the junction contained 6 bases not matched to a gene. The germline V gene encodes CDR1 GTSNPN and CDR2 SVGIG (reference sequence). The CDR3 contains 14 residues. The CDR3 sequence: CAWSHPGGTYGYTF. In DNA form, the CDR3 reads TGTGCCTGGAGTCACCCAGGGGGCACCTATGGCTACACCTTC.

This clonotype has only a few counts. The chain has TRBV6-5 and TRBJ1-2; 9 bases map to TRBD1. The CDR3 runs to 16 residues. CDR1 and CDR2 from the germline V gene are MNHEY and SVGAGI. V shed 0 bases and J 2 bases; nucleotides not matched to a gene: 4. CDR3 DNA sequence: TGTGCCAGCAGTTACTCGGTGACAGGGGGAAACTATGGCTACACCTTC. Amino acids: CASSYSVTGGNYGYTF.